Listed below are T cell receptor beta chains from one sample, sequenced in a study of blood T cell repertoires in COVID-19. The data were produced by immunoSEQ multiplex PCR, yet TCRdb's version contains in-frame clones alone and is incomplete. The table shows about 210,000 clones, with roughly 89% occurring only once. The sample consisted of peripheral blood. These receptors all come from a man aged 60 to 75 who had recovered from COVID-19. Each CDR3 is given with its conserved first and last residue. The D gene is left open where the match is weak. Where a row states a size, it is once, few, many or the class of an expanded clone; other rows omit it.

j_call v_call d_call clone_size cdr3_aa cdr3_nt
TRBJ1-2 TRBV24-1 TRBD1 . CATSAGQGNYGYTF TGTGCCACCAGTGCCGGACAGGGTAACTATGGCTACACCTTC
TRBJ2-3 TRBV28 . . CASKKATDTQYF TGTGCCAGCAAAAAAGCCACAGATACGCAGTATTTT
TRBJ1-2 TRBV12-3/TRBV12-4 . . CASSLPGYGYTF TGTGCCAGCAGCCTCCCCGGGTATGGCTACACCTTC
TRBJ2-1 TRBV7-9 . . CASSFAGSSYNEQFF TGTGCCAGCAGCTTCGCGGGGAGCTCCTACAATGAGCAGTTCTTC
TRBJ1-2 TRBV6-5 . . CASSLGLNYGYTF TGTGCCAGCAGTCTCGGACTTAACTATGGCTACACCTTC
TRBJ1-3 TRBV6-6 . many CASSIIGGSGNTIYF TGTGCCAGCAGCATCATCGGAGGTAGTGGAAACACCATATATTTT
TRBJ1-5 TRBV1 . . CTSSLGASPQHF TGCACCAGCAGCTTAGGGGCTTCGCCCCAGCATTTT
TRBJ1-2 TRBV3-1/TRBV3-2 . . CASSPTDYGYTF TGTGCCAGCAGCCCGACTGACTATGGCTACACCTTC
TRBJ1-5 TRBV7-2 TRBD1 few CASSMRQGDQPQHF TGTGCCAGCAGCATGAGACAGGGGGACCAGCCCCAGCATTTT
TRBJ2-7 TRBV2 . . CASTIASSEQYF TGTGCCAGCACGATAGCTAGCTCCGAGCAGTACTTC
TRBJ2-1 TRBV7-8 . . CASSMYDRSSHSYNEQFF TGTGCCAGCAGCATGTACGACCGGAGTAGCCACTCCTACAATGAGCAGTTCTTC
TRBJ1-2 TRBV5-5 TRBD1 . CASSLLVGQRANYGYTF TGTGCCAGCAGCTTGTTAGTGGGACAGAGGGCTAACTATGGCTACACCTTC
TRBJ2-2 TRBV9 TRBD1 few CASSPRTGSAGELFF TGTGCCAGCAGCCCGCGGACAGGTAGCGCCGGGGAGCTGTTTTTT
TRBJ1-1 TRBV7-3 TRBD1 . CASSEAGQMNTEAFF TGTGCCAGCAGCGAGGCGGGACAGATGAACACTGAAGCTTTCTTT
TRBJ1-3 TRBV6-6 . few CASSSETGRGNTIYF TGTGCCAGCAGTTCGGAGACAGGACGTGGAAACACCATATATTTT
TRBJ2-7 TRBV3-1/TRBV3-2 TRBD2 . CASSPRGGQNEQYF TGTGCCAGCAGCCCCCGGGGGGGCCAGAACGAGCAGTACTTC
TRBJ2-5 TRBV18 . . CASSPYAGIRETQYF TGTGCCAGCTCACCTTATGCAGGGATAAGGGAGACCCAGTACTTC
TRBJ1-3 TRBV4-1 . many CASSHNFRTADTSGNTIYF TGCGCCAGCAGCCACAATTTTAGGACAGCTGATACCTCTGGAAACACCATATATTTT
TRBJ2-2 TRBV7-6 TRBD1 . CASSLGQGNTGELFF TGTGCCAGCAGCCTAGGACAGGGGAACACCGGGGAGCTGTTTTTT
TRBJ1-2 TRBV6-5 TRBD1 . CASSLSGTALYGYTF TGTGCCAGCAGCCTATCCGGGACAGCCCTCTATGGCTACACCTTC
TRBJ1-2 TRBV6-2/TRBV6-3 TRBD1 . CASSRDRGDGYTF TGTGCCAGCAGTCGCGACAGGGGAGATGGCTACACCTTC
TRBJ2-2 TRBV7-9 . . CASSYISGELFF TGTGCCAGCAGCTATATCAGCGGGGAGCTGTTTTTT
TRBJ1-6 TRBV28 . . CASSFSGFEVKSSPLHF TGTGCCAGCAGTTTCTCTGGGTTCGAGGTGAAGAGTTCACCCCTCCACTTT